A single sample is the source of the 11 T cell receptor beta chains below, sequenced in a study of blood T cells in healthy people across ages. A second PCR, run for roughly 6 to 11 cycles, used a sample-barcoded 5' primer plus a J-beta primer mix. MiXCR, applied by TCRdb to the 5' RACE reads, yields one record per CDR3 protein. The sample shows 1.5 million to 2 million distinct CDR3 sequences, roughly 30% of them seen only once. Sequencing was carried out using blood. Source of these receptors: a woman between 25 and 40 years old in good health.

This clonotype occurred a few times. The gene calls are TRBV3-1 and TRBJ2-1; the D gene is possibly TRBD1 (5 bases). V lost 1 base and J lost 5, with 9 bases in between. This CDR3 comprises 14 residues. From germline, CDR1 is LGHDT and CDR2 YNNKEL (reference sequence). The CDR3 nucleotides are TGTGCCAGCAGCCAAGTACAGGCCCACAATGAGCAGTTCTTC. This codes for CASSQVQAHNEQFF.

The chain is built from TRBV2 and TRBJ1-2; a possible D gene is TRBD1 (5 bases). V shed 6 bases and J shed 1 base, with 9 bases lying between them. The germline V gene has CDR1 SNHLY and CDR2 FYNNEI. There are 13 residues in the CDR3. The CDR3 reads CASRRTNNYGYTF. DNA for the CDR3: TGTGCCAGCAGGAGGACAAATAACTATGGCTACACCTTC.

This clonotype has more than one count but fewer than ten. The chain links TRBV12-3 or TRBV12-4 to TRBJ2-5; 11 positions match TRBD1. The CDR3 is made up of 15 amino acids. The J segment lost 5 bases and the V segment lost 5 bases, leaving 7 bases of the junction unmatched. CDR3 sequence: CASSPKGTGGETQYF. CDR3 DNA sequence: TGTGCCAGCAGTCCTAAAGGGACAGGGGGGGAGACCCAGTACTTC.

This clonotype was picked up many times. The chain links TRBV11-2 to TRBJ2-1, with 8 nucleotides matching TRBD2. The CDR3 totals 14 residues. Germline V gives CDR1 SGHAT, CDR2 FQNNGV. Trimming cost V 11 bases and J 1 base; bases outside gene matches: 7. CDR3 DNA sequence: TGTGCCTCAGCTGTAGCGGGGTCCTACAATGAGCAGTTCTTC. It is translated as CASAVAGSYNEQFF.

The V call is TRBV29-1, the J call TRBJ2-3; D not certain. In germline, CDR1 is SQVTM, CDR2 ANQGSEA. Trimming removed 3 bases at V and 0 bases at J, with 7 bases between. This CDR3 spans 13 amino acids. The CDR3 coding sequence is TGCAGCGTTGACGTGCTCAGCACAGATACGCAGTATTTT. Translated, it gives CSVDVLSTDTQYF.

On this clonotype itself: This could be a read error, since a much larger clone is one nucleotide away. This chain joins TRBV20-1 and TRBJ2-4; D ambiguous. The closer fit of TRBJ2-7 to the DNA end suggests the J call may be wrong. The germline V gene encodes CDR1 DFQATT and CDR2 SNEGSKA (reference sequence). This CDR3 is 12 amino acids long. CDR3 loop: CSASLSTNEQYF. The CDR3 DNA reads as TGCAGTGCTAGTTTGTCGACCAACGAGCAGTACTTC.

CDR3 nucleotide sequence: TGTGCCAGCAGCTCTCCCGAAGTGCCAGAAACCTTC. Protein sequence: CASSSPEVPETF. The chain recombines TRBV6-2 or TRBV6-3 with TRBJ1-2; D remains unclear. CDR3 length: 12 amino acids. Trimming shortened V by 6 bases and J by 14 bases, and 19 bases separated the two germline ends. The germline CDR1 and CDR2 sequences are MNHEY and SVGEGT.

The chain has TRBV6-1 and TRBJ2-3; the D is unclear. The CDR3 runs to 12 residues. The V gene lost 0 bases and the J gene lost 10 bases, with 8 bases spanning the gap. From germline, CDR1 is MNHNS and CDR2 SASEGT. For the CDR3, the DNA is TGTGCCAGCAGTGAAGCGGTGACATCGCAGTATTTT. Its protein is CASSEAVTSQYF.

This clonotype was found once. This chain joins TRBV6-2 or TRBV6-3 and TRBJ1-1; D is possibly TRBD1 (6 bases). This CDR3 comprises 15 residues. In germline, CDR1 is MNHEY, CDR2 SVGEGT. Trimming shortened V by 5 bases and J by 2 bases, and 15 bases separated the two germline ends. The CDR3 region has the DNA TGTGCCAGCAGTAGACACCGGGACACTAACACTGAAGCTTTCTTT. Translation: CASSRHRDTNTEAFF.

This clonotype was detected a few times. The chain recombines TRBV6-5 with TRBJ1-1, with 7 bases that match TRBD1. V was pared by 7 bases and J by 6 bases, with 14 bases of the junction left unmatched. Per germline, CDR1 MNHEY and CDR2 SVGAGI. The CDR3 covers 15 residues. The CDR3 sequence: CASTEMTGSKAEAFF. The CDR3 DNA follows: TGTGCCAGCACCGAGATGACAGGGTCTAAGGCTGAAGCTTTCTTT.

The gene calls are TRBV20-1 and TRBJ2-1, with a tentative D call TRBD1 (6 bases). The end of the DNA is better explained by TRBJ2-7, so the J call may be wrong. The CDR3 sequence is 14 residues long. Germline CDR1 DFQATT, CDR2 SNEGSKA (reference sequence). The CDR3 spells CSARIGTSYNEQYF. The CDR3 DNA reads TGCAGTGCTCGAATCGGGACATCTTACAATGAGCAGTACTTC.